Shown below are 32 T cell receptor beta chains from a single sample sequenced in a study of response to subunit inactivated influenza vaccine. MiXCR, run by TCRdb on the RT-PCR reads, gives a single entry per CDR3 protein. The sample consists of around 580,000 distinct CDR3 sequences, 13% to 15% of them appearing once. The sample consisted of PBMCs from blood, taken 11 to 12 days after vaccination. The receptors come from a man aged 50 to 60 who received an inactivated influenza vaccine.

Regarding this clonotype: One junction end does not reproduce the germline sequence, and a read error may be involved. This chain uses TRBV12-3 or TRBV12-4 with TRBJ1-2; D remains unclear. The CDR3 is 11 residues long. The CDR3 DNA is TGTGCCATATTGTCCTTTGGCGGCGTCTCCTTC. As protein: CAILSFGGVSF.

This chain joins TRBV14 and TRBJ2-2; D is undetermined. The CDR3 extends over 11 amino acids. V lost 7 bases to trimming and J lost 5 bases, with 5 bases between them. Germline CDR1 is SGHDN and CDR2 is FVKESK. The CDR3 sequence is CASTQTGELFF. The CDR3 nucleotides are TGTGCCAGCACCCAGACCGGGGAGCTGTTTTTT.

There are a few counts of this clonotype. The CDR3 nucleotides read TGTGCCAGCAGTCCCACTAGCGGGTCTCAAGAGACCCAGTACTTC. Residues: CASSPTSGSQETQYF. The V call is TRBV4-2, the J call TRBJ2-5, with 9 bases aligning to TRBD2. This CDR3 spans 15 amino acids. CDR1 and CDR2 (germline): LGHNA, YNFKEQ. V shed 6 bases, J shed 2 bases, and the junction held 7 bases outside the gene matches.

This clonotype has a handful of counts. The chain combines TRBV5-1 with TRBJ2-7; 8 nucleotides agree with TRBD1. The CDR3 has 17 amino acids. The germline CDR1 and CDR2 sequences are SGHRS and YFSETQ. J lost 0 bases, V lost 4 bases, and 12 bases had no gene match. For the CDR3, the DNA is TGCGCCAGCAGCACCCCCCCGGGACAGGCTTTCTCCTACGAGCAGTACTTC. Translation: CASSTPPGQAFSYEQYF.

In its sample, this clonotype was seen a few times. The chain uses TRBV4-2 and TRBJ1-5, with 9 nucleotides matching TRBD1. Trimming at V came to 1 base and at J to 7 bases, leaving 2 bases not matched to a gene. Germline CDR1 and CDR2: LGHNA and YNFKEQ. The CDR3 spans 14 residues. CDR3 in amino acids: CASSQADRGQPQHF. Here the CDR3 DNA reads TGTGCCAGCAGCCAAGCAGACAGGGGGCAGCCCCAGCATTTT.

The genes are TRBV5-1 and TRBJ1-6; tentatively, D is TRBD1 (5 bases). Germline V gives CDR1 SGHRS, CDR2 YFSETQ. The V gene lost 4 bases and the J gene lost 4 bases, with 12 bases spanning the gap. The CDR3 spans 15 residues. The CDR3 loop reads CASSPGPGYNSPLHF. The CDR3, as DNA: TGCGCCAGCAGCCCGGGGCCAGGGTATAATTCACCCCTCCACTTT. Complete variable domain (other parts from reference TRBV5-1 and TRBJ1-6): KAGVTQTPRYLIKTRGQQVTLSCSPISGHRSVSWYQQTPGQGLQFLFEYFSETQRNKGNFPGRFSGRQFSNSRSEMNVSTLELGDSALYLCASSPGPGYNSPLHFGNGTRLTVT.

The chain recombines TRBV4-3 with TRBJ2-3; D perhaps matches TRBD1 (6 bases). V shed 1 base and J shed 3 bases, with 14 bases lying between them. Germline V gives CDR1 LGHNA, CDR2 YSLEER. CDR3 length equals 16 residues. CDR3 sequence reads: CASSQVGALFTDTQYF. The CDR3 region has the DNA TGCGCCAGCAGCCAAGTGGGGGCGTTGTTTACAGATACGCAGTATTTT.

The rearrangement joins TRBV5-6 to TRBJ2-5, with D maybe TRBD1 (6 bases). Trimming pared 4 bases from V and 4 bases from J, leaving 14 bases between. The CDR3 spans 14 residues. Germline V CDR1 and CDR2: SGHDT, YYEEEE. The CDR3 bases are TGTGCCAGCAGCACCTCACAGGGTGGAGAGACCCAGTACTTC. Protein: CASSTSQGGETQYF.

This clonotype was detected many times. The chain employs TRBV29-1 and TRBJ2-1; D not resolved. CDR1 and CDR2 (germline): SQVTM, ANQGSEA. Trimming stripped 4 bases from V and 9 bases from J, with 13 bases between. The CDR3 length is 12 residues. The CDR3 is CSVVLERGEQFF. The CDR3 DNA reads as TGCAGCGTTGTTTTAGAGCGTGGTGAGCAGTTCTTC.

In this sample, this clonotype turned up a few times. The rearrangement joins TRBV5-1 to TRBJ1-2, with no clear D. CDR1 is SGHRS and CDR2 is YFSETQ in the germline V gene. V was shortened by 5 bases and J by 4 bases, with 18 bases between the two germline ends. This CDR3 has 15 amino acids. The CDR3: CASRLLGGPGYGYTF. CDR3 sequence (DNA): TGCGCCAGCAGACTTCTCGGAGGGCCTGGCTATGGCTACACCTTC.

The chain has TRBV28 and TRBJ2-1; no definite D call. The V end was cut by 7 bases, the J end by 0 bases, with 16 bases between. From germline, CDR1 is MDHEN and CDR2 SYDVKM. This CDR3 has 16 residues. Here the CDR3 DNA reads TGTGCCAGCATTCCCCCCGGCGCTCACTCCTACAATGAGCAGTTCTTC. It translates to CASIPPGAHSYNEQFF. Variable domain in full (rest from reference TRBV28 and TRBJ2-1): DVKVTQSSRYLVKRTGEKVFLECVQDMDHENMFWYRQDPGLGLRLIYFSYDVKMKEKGDIPEGYSVSREKKERFSLILESASTNQTSMYLCASIPPGAHSYNEQFFGPGTRLTVL.

In its sample, this clonotype was seen many times. The chain uses TRBV2 and TRBJ2-1; D perhaps matches TRBD1 (6 bases). Trimming removed 6 bases from V and 7 bases from J, with 7 bases in between. This CDR3 spans 11 amino acids. CDR1 and CDR2 (germline): SNHLY, FYNNEI. The CDR3 DNA sequence: TGTGCCAGCAGAGGGGGTAATGAGCAGTTCTTC. Translation gives CASRGGNEQFF.

This clonotype was seen a few times. The chain recombines TRBV28 with TRBJ2-3; a weak D match, TRBD1 (6 bases). Germline V lookup: CDR1 MDHEN, CDR2 SYDVKM. V dropped 10 bases and J dropped 2 bases, with 10 bases sitting between them. The CDR3 has 12 amino acids. For the CDR3, the DNA is TGTGCCACCCAGGGGAACACAGATACGCAGTATTTT. This encodes CATQGNTDTQYF.

V usage is TRBV30 and J usage is TRBJ2-3; 12 bases line up with TRBD2. Germline assignment: CDR1 GTSNPN and CDR2 SVGIG (reference sequence). The J segment lost 3 bases and the V segment lost 6 bases, leaving 4 bases of the junction unmatched. The CDR3 spans 14 residues. The CDR3 DNA sequence: TGTGCCTGTATGACTAGCGGGAGAACAGATACGCAGTATTTT. Translated, it gives CACMTSGRTDTQYF.

This clonotype occurred a few times. The chain joins TRBV9 to TRBJ2-3; no clear D. Germline-derived CDR1 and CDR2 are SGDLS and YYNGEE. Trimming cost V 0 bases and J 0 bases, with 2 bases left between them. This CDR3 contains 13 residues. CDR3 sequence reads: CASSVVSTDTQYF. The CDR3 coding sequence is TGTGCCAGCAGCGTAGTTAGCACAGATACGCAGTATTTT.

This clonotype came up a few times. The V gene is TRBV12-3 or TRBV12-4, the J gene TRBJ2-2; maybe TRBD2 (5 bases). Trimming stripped 8 bases from V and 0 bases from J, with 19 bases between. This CDR3 has 17 amino acids. The CDR3 region has the DNA TGTGCCAGCCGACCATCGGGCGGACTTACGAACACCGGGGAGCTGTTTTTT. It specifies CASRPSGGLTNTGELFF.

This clonotype was observed a handful of times. This chain uses TRBV29-1 with TRBJ1-1; TRBD1 is a possible D gene (6 bases). The CDR3 sequence is 12 residues long. Trimming pared 7 bases from V and 1 base from J, leaving 10 bases between. CDR1 and CDR2 (germline): SQVTM, ANQGSEA. CDR3: CSGTVKNTEAFF. As DNA, the CDR3 is TGCAGCGGGACAGTAAAGAACACTGAAGCTTTCTTT.

This clonotype was recorded at least ten times. This chain joins TRBV13 and TRBJ2-7; D unresolved. Germline V gene data show CDR1 as PRHDT and CDR2 as FYEKMQ (reference sequence). The V end lost 0 bases, the J end lost 7 bases, and 19 bases lay between the germline ends. This CDR3 is built from 16 residues. Here the CDR3 DNA reads TGTGCCAGCAGCTTAGGAGGCGTGTCCAACAACTATGAGCAGTACTTC. It translates to CASSLGGVSNNYEQYF.

The chain employs TRBV20-1 and TRBJ2-1; 13 bases agree with TRBD2. V shed 3 bases, J shed 8 bases, and the junction held 7 bases outside the gene matches. The CDR3 loop spans 15 amino acids. The V gene's germline CDR1 is DFQATT and CDR2 SNEGSKA (reference sequence). CDR3 residues: CSASGLAGVWYEQFF. The CDR3 region has the DNA TGCAGTGCTAGTGGACTAGCGGGAGTGTGGTATGAGCAGTTCTTC.

This clonotype was counted at least ten times. The chain uses TRBV5-6 and TRBJ1-2, with TRBD1 identical over 9 bases. V lost 2 bases to trimming and J lost 5 bases; unmatched junction nucleotides: 13. The CDR3 is 17 residues long. Germline CDR1 is SGHDT and CDR2 is YYEEEE. CDR3 DNA: TGTGCCAGCAGCTTAGCCGGGACAGGGTTTGGATCATATGGCTACACCTTC. Protein product: CASSLAGTGFGSYGYTF.

There are many counts of this clonotype. This chain links TRBV12-3 or TRBV12-4 with TRBJ2-1; a weak D match, TRBD1 (6 bases). Trimming left V 5 bases short and J 6 bases short, with 11 bases between. The CDR3 runs 13 residues. The CDR3 coding sequence is TGTGCCAGCAGTCCCGGACAGTTCAATGAGCAGTTCTTC. Amino acid sequence: CASSPGQFNEQFF.

This clonotype was detected only a few times. The chain employs TRBV6-6 and TRBJ2-1; no reliable D call. This CDR3 has 12 residues. V was trimmed by 0 bases and J by 9 bases, leaving 6 bases between them. Germline loops: CDR1 MNHNY, CDR2 SVGAGI (reference sequence). CDR3 coding DNA: TGTGCCAGCAGTTACTCGACCGTTGAGCAGTTCTTC. Amino acids: CASSYSTVEQFF.

As concerns this clonotype: The junction and the germline gene differ at one end; a read error may be behind it. CDR3 nucleotides: TGCAGTGCTAGACATCGGACACGATTAGGCTTC. This translates into CSARHRTRLGF. The V call is TRBV20-1, the J call TRBJ2-5, with D tentatively TRBD1 (5 bases). Germline assignment: CDR1 DFQATT and CDR2 SNEGSKA (reference sequence). The CDR3 runs 11 residues.

This clonotype was counted ten times or more. CDR3 amino acids: CASSLEGQGSGANVLTF. CDR3 in DNA: TGTGCCAGCAGCTTAGAGGGACAGGGTTCTGGGGCCAACGTCCTGACTTTC. V gene TRBV11-2 combines with J gene TRBJ2-6, with 9 bases lining up with TRBD1. The CDR3 has 17 amino acids. Germline trimming cut 0 bases from V and 1 base from J; bases unmatched to any gene: 1. Germline V lookup: CDR1 SGHAT, CDR2 FQNNGV. Looking up the rest from reference TRBV11-2 and TRBJ2-6 gives the full variable domain: EAGVAQSPRYKIIEKRQSVAFWCNPISGHATLYWYQQILGQGPKLLIQFQNNGVVDDSQLPKDRFSAERLKGVDSTLKIQPAKLEDSAVYLCASSLEGQGSGANVLTFGAGSRLTVL.

This clonotype has a handful of counts. This sequence joins TRBV5-6 and TRBJ2-3, with TRBD2 matching 9 bases. The CDR3 length is 14 residues. J was trimmed by 6 bases and V by 4 bases; bases with no gene match: 6. Germline CDR1 and CDR2: SGHDT and YYEEEE. The CDR3 reads CASSAGGPGDTQYF. CDR3 DNA: TGTGCCAGCAGCGCGGGGGGGCCGGGTGATACGCAGTATTTT.

This clonotype was detected only a few times. The CDR3 DNA follows: TGTGCCACCAGTGATCCCAGGGGTCCTTCCACAGATACGCAGTATTTT. Residues: CATSDPRGPSTDTQYF. V and J are TRBV24-1 and TRBJ2-3; a possible D gene is TRBD1 (6 bases). Deletions cut 3 bases from V and 2 bases from J, with 14 bases between. The CDR3 has 16 amino acids. CDR1 and CDR2 (germline): KGHDR, SFDVKD.

The chain employs TRBV4-3 and TRBJ2-7, with D uncertain. Germline CDR1 and CDR2: LGHNA and YSLEER. The CDR3 contains 15 residues. The ends were cut back, 0 bases at V and 3 bases at J, with 12 bases in the middle. In DNA, the CDR3 is TGCGCCAGCAGCCAAGATTCATGGCAGCGCTACGAGCAGTACTTC. Translating gives CASSQDSWQRYEQYF.

This clonotype turned up a few times. In nucleotides, the CDR3 is TGCAGCGTTGTCCTAGCGGGAGCTGAAGAGACCCAGTACTTC. Amino acid sequence: CSVVLAGAEETQYF. The chain links TRBV29-1 to TRBJ2-5, with TRBD2 matching over 10 bases. Unmatched junction bases numbered 5, after V lost 4 bases and J lost 3 bases. This CDR3 contains 14 residues. Germline V CDR1 and CDR2: SQVTM, ANQGSEA.

This clonotype was counted at least ten times. The chain recombines TRBV12-3 or TRBV12-4 with TRBJ1-6; 7 bases align to TRBD1. CDR3 length: 12 residues. The trim removed 6 bases at V and 19 bases at J, leaving 12 bases unmatched. The CDR3 loop reads CASSRQGYFLHF. As DNA, the CDR3 is TGTGCCAGCAGCCGACAGGGATATTTCCTACACTTT.

The genes are TRBV30 and TRBJ2-6; 10 bases match TRBD2. Germline values: CDR1 GTSNPN, CDR2 SVGIG (reference sequence). The CDR3 consists of 17 residues. V was pared by 2 bases and J by 0 bases, with 4 bases of the junction left unmatched. The CDR3: CAWSPGLASSGANVLTF. The CDR3 nucleotides read TGTGCCTGGAGTCCGGGACTAGCGAGCTCTGGGGCCAACGTCCTGACTTTC.

V and J are TRBV14 and TRBJ1-4, with D uncertain. V was shortened by 8 bases and J by 2 bases, with 9 bases between the two germline ends. The CDR3 totals 13 residues. CDR1 SGHDN and CDR2 FVKESK come from the germline V gene. In nucleotides, the CDR3 is TGTGCCAGCGACAACGGGACTAATGAAAAACTGTTTTTT. This sequence encodes CASDNGTNEKLFF.

V gene TRBV9 combines with J gene TRBJ2-2; 8 positions match TRBD1. The CDR3 length is 15 residues. V lost 1 base and J lost 6; bases outside the gene matches: 5. The germline gives CDR1 SGDLS, CDR2 YYNGEE. CDR3 in DNA: TGTGCCAGCAGCGTAAGGACAGGGCCGTCCGGGGAGCTGTTTTTT. Its protein is CASSVRTGPSGELFF. The entire variable domain, with the rest obtained from reference TRBV9 and TRBJ2-2, is as follows: DSGVTQTPKHLITATGQRVTLRCSPRSGDLSVYWYQQSLDQGLQFLIQYYNGEERAKGNILERFSAQQFPDLHSELNLSSLELGDSALYFCASSVRTGPSGELFFGEGSRLTVL.